Reported below is one TCR beta chain. The data were produced by immunoSEQ multiplex PCR, yet TCRdb's version contains in-frame clones alone and is incomplete. The top ten hold 1.5% to 2% of the sample, which has about 21,000 clones, around two fifths seen once. The researchers put 200,000 CFSE-labeled responder cells into plates with 200,000 irradiated, violet-dye-labeled stimulator cells. The data are from a study of graft-versus-host responses after intestinal transplantation. The CDR3 runs 15 residues. The germline V gene has CDR1 SGHRS and CDR2 YFSETQ. J lost 2 bases, V lost 4 bases, and 3 bases had no gene match.

This receptor was identified in a human patient who received an intestinal transplant. The chain uses TRBV5-1 and TRBJ2-6; 7 bases are a match to TRBD1. This specimen was alloreactive CD8+ T cells from a mixed lymphocyte reaction culture, taken before intestinal transplant. The subset is: CFSE-low proliferating T cells sorted from roughly six-day pre-transplant mixed lymphocyte reaction (GvH or HvG direction). In DNA form, the CDR3 reads TGCGCCAGCAGCCCCCAGGGGGCTGGGGCCAACGTCCTGACTTTC. It is translated as CASSPQGAGANVLTF.